This TCR beta chain originates from a study of blood T cell repertoires in COVID-19. Trimming cost V 2 bases and J 6 bases; bases outside gene matches: 8. CDR1 is SGHRS, CDR2 YFSETQ, per germline. The CDR3 spans 17 residues. Sequencing was performed with immunoSEQ multiplex PCR; in TCRdb, only in-frame clones are kept and a portion is missing. The data show 25,000 to 35,000 clones, with 85% seen just once and around 7% held by the top ten. This rearrangement joins TRBV5-1 to TRBJ2-1; the match to TRBD2 covers 13 bases. The specimen was peripheral blood. This clonotype was obtained from a human donor in a cohort sampled during active COVID-19. The CDR3 here is CASSFQGLAGESNEQFF. In DNA form, the CDR3 reads TGCGCCAGCAGCTTCCAAGGACTAGCGGGAGAGAGCAATGAGCAGTTCTTC. Complete variable domain (other parts from reference TRBV5-1 and TRBJ2-1): KAGVTQTPRYLIKTRGQQVTLSCSPISGHRSVSWYQQTPGQGLQFLFEYFSETQRNKGNFPGRFSGRQFSNSRSEMNVSTLELGDSALYLCASSFQGLAGESNEQFFGPGTRLTVL.